This record looks at one TCR beta chain sequence and its context. Its specificity is not known. This entry belongs to a study of Ad26.COV2.S vaccination and SARS-CoV-2 variants. Study observations and caveats: Placebo recipients trailed vaccine recipients in spike-specific TCR breadth.

Germline loops: CDR1 MNHEY, CDR2 SVGEGT. The V end was cut by 6 bases, the J end by 8 bases, with 23 bases between. The CDR3 length is 16 residues. Sequencing was performed with immunoSEQ multiplex PCR; in TCRdb, only in-frame clones are kept and a portion is missing. The table lists some 350,000 clones, 80% to 90% of them singletons. Regarding treatment: about 20 received Ad26.COV2.S at low or high dose, single or two shots; 5 received placebo; per-sample allocation not given. Sampling occurred on day 63 after the first vaccine or placebo injection. The sample was peripheral blood, taken in a trial of Ad26.COV2.S vaccine versus placebo. This sequence originates from a person between 18 and 65 years old who received the Ad26.COV2.S COVID-19 vaccine or a placebo. The rearrangement uses TRBV6-2 or TRBV6-3 and TRBJ2-4; perhaps TRBD1 as D (5 bases). The CDR3 is CASSPPPDRGYDIQYF. The CDR3 coding sequence is TGTGCCAGCAGCCCACCCCCCGATAGGGGATATGACATTCAGTACTTC.